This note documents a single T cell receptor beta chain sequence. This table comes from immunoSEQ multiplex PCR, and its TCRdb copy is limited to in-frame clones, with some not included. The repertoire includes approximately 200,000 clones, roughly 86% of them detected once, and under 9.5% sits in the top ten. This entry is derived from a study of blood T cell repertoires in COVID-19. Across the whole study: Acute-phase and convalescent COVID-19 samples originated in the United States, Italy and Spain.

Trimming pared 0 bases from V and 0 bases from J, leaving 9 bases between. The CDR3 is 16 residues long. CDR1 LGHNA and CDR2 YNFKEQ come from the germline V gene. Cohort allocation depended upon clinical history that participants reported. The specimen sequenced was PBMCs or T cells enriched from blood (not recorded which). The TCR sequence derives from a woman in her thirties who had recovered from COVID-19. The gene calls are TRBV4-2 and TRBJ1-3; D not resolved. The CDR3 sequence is CASSQELSISGNTIYF. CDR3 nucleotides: TGTGCCAGCAGCCAAGAGCTATCGATCTCTGGAAACACCATATATTTT.